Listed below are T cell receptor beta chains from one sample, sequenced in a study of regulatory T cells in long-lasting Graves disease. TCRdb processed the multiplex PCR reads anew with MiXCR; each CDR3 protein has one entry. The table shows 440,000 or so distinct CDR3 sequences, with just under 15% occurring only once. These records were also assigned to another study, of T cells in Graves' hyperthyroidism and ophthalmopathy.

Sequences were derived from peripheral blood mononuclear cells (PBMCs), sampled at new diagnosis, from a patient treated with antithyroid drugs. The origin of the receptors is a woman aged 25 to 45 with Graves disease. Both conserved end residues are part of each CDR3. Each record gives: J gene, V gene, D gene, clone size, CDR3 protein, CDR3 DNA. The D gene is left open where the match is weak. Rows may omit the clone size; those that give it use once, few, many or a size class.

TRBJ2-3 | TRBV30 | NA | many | CAWLTSTDTQYF | TGTGCCTGGCTTACTAGCACAGATACGCAGTATTTT
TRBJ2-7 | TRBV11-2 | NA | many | CASLSGPGEQYF | TGTGCCAGCCTCTCGGGACCCGGGGAGCAGTACTTC
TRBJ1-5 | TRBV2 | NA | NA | CASSPTVRGNQPQHF | TGTGCCAGCAGCCCCACAGTTAGGGGCAATCAGCCCCAGCATTTT
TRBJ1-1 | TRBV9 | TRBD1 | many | CASSAGTGGASMNTEAFF | TGTGCCAGCAGCGCGGGGACAGGGGGCGCCTCGATGAACACTGAAGCTTTCTTT
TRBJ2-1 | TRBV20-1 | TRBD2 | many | CSASSGTSTINEQFF | TGCAGTGCTAGCTCCGGGACTAGTACCATCAATGAGCAGTTCTTC
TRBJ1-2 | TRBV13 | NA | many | CASSRGELYGYTF | TGTGCCAGCAGCCGGGGGGAGCTCTATGGCTACACCTTC
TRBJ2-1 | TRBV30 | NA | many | CAWREGTREQFF | TGTGCCTGGAGGGAGGGTACACGTGAGCAGTTCTTC
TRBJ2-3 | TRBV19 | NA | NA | CASHGLGGLGDTQYF | TGTGCCAGTCACGGACTGGGGGGTTTAGGTGATACGCAGTATTTT
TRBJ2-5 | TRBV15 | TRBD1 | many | CATSRDRGLETQYF | TGTGCCACCAGCAGAGATAGGGGGCTGGAGACCCAGTACTTC
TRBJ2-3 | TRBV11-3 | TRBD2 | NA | CASSLRGAGLAGGTDTQYF | TGTGCCAGCAGCTTAAGAGGGGCGGGACTAGCGGGAGGCACAGATACGCAGTATTTT
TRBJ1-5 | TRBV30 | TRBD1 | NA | CAWSVQGYQPQHF | TGTGCCTGGAGTGTACAGGGGTATCAGCCCCAGCATTTT
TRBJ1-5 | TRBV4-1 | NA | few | CASSPPRSNQPQHF | TGCGCCAGCAGCCCCCCACGTAGCAATCAGCCCCAGCATTTT
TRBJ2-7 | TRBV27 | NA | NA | CASGGRGGYEQYF | TGTGCCAGCGGAGGCCGTGGAGGGTACGAGCAGTACTTC
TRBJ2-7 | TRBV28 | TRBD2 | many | CASSLGGLAGEGEQYF | TGTGCCAGCAGTTTAGGAGGTCTAGCGGGAGAGGGCGAGCAGTACTTC
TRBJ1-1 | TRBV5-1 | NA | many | CASSLTPEREAFF | TGCGCCAGCAGCTTGACTCCGGAACGTGAAGCTTTCTTT
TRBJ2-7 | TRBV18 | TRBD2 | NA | CASSPRGSGSSYEQYF | TGTGCCAGCTCACCTAGGGGTAGCGGGTCCTCCTACGAGCAGTACTTC
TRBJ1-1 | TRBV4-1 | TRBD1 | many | CASRQGPTTEAFF | TGCGCCAGCAGACAGGGGCCGACCACTGAAGCTTTCTTT
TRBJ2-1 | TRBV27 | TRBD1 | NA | CASSLLVDRGYNEQFF | TGTGCCAGCAGTTTATTGGTGGACAGGGGGTACAATGAGCAGTTCTTC
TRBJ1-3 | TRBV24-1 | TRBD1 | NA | CATSDLSDRGRRNTIYF | TGTGCCACCAGTGATTTATCCGACAGGGGACGAAGAAACACCATATATTTT
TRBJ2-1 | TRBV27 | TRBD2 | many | CASSSSGEPFF | TGTGCCAGCAGTTCCAGCGGGGAACCGTTCTTC
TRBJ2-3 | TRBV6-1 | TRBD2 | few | CASTGLAGGRGDTQYF | TGTGCCAGCACGGGACTAGCGGGAGGGAGAGGAGATACGCAGTATTTT
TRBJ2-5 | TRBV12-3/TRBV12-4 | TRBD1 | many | CASSLWDSQETQYF | TGTGCCAGCAGCCTATGGGACAGCCAAGAGACCCAGTACTTC
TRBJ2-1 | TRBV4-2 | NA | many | CASSQAGSGEQFF | TGTGCCAGCAGCCAAGCCGGGTCGGGTGAGCAGTTCTTC
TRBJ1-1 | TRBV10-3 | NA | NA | CAISVGGVEAFF | TGTGCCATCAGTGTTGGGGGGGTGGAAGCTTTCTTT
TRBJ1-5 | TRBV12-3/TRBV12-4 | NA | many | CASSGDSFNQPQHF | TGTGCCAGCAGCGGCGACAGCTTCAATCAGCCCCAGCATTTT
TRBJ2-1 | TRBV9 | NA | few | CASSEGPNEQFF | TGTGCCAGCAGCGAGGGCCCCAATGAGCAGTTCTTC
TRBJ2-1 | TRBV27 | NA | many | CASSSLGPGPHYNEQFF | TGTGCCAGCAGTTCCCTTGGGCCGGGTCCCCACTACAATGAGCAGTTCTTC
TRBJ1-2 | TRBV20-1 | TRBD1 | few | CSARLRDRKITNYGYTF | TGCAGTGCTAGGCTTAGGGACAGGAAGATCACTAACTATGGCTACACCTTC
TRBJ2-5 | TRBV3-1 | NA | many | CASSPTWPPGTTKETQYF | TGTGCCAGCAGCCCCACCTGGCCACCAGGGACAACTAAAGAGACCCAGTACTTC
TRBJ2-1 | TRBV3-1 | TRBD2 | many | CASTLAGGPTNEQFF | TGTGCCAGTACCTTAGCGGGAGGGCCGACAAATGAGCAGTTCTTC
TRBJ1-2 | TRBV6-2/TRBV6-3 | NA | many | CASSLPQGLEVYTF | TGTGCCAGCAGCCTACCACAGGGACTTGAGGTCTACACCTTC
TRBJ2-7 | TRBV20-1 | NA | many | CSARQGIGSEQYF | TGCAGTGCTAGACAGGGCATAGGGTCCGAGCAGTACTTC
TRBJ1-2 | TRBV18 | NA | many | CASSPDETYGYTF | TGTGCCAGCTCACCGGACGAAACCTATGGCTACACCTTC
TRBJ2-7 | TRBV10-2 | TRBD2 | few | CASENSGSGTFEQYF | TGCGCCAGCGAAAATAGCGGGAGCGGAACTTTCGAGCAGTACTTC
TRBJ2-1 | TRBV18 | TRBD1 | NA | CASSPPDRGYNEQFF | TGTGCCAGCTCACCACCGGACAGGGGTTACAATGAGCAGTTCTTC
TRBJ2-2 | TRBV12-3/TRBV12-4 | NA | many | CASGPPAQNTGELFF | TGTGCCAGCGGCCCCCCAGCGCAGAACACCGGGGAGCTGTTTTTT
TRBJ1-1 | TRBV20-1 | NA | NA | CSARAGPRNTEAFF | TGCAGTGCTAGAGCCGGACCCAGGAACACTGAAGCTTTCTTT
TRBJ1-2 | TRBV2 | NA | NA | CASSTYNYGYTF | TGTGCCAGCAGCACATATAACTATGGCTACACCTTC
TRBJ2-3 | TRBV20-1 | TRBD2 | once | CSARGMGTSGRSVASTDTQYF | TGCAGTGCTAGAGGAATGGGGACTAGCGGGAGGTCCGTCGCTAGCACAGATACGCAGTATTTT
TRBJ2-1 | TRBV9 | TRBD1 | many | CASSVDRANEQFF | TGTGCCAGCAGTGTTGACAGGGCGAATGAGCAGTTCTTC
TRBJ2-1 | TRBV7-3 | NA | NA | CASSPRGTSNEQFF | TGTGCCAGCAGCCCCAGGGGGACTAGCAATGAGCAGTTCTTC
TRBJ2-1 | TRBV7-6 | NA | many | CASSSLSDNEQFF | TGTGCCAGCAGCTCCTTAAGCGACAATGAGCAGTTCTTC
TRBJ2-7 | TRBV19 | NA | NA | CASGRRGTYEQYF | TGTGCCAGCGGACGGAGGGGAACCTACGAGCAGTACTTC
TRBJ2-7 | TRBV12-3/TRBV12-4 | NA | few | CASSPTPSSYGQYF | TGTGCCAGCAGCCCGACACCGAGCTCCTACGGGCAGTACTTC
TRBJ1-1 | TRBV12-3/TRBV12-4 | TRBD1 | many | CASSYATGWTEAFF | TGTGCCAGCAGTTATGCGACAGGGTGGACTGAAGCTTTCTTT
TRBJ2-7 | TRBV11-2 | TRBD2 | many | CASSPWTSGSLEQYF | TGTGCCAGCAGCCCATGGACTAGCGGGAGCCTCGAGCAGTACTTC
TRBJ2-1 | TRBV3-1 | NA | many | CASSRRPPTRAGHSYNEQFF | TGTGCCAGCAGCCGAAGGCCCCCTACACGGGCGGGCCACTCCTACAATGAGCAGTTCTTC
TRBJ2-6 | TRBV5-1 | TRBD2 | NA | CASSLSAGGAPSGANVLTF | TGCGCCAGCAGCCTATCCGCGGGAGGAGCCCCCTCTGGGGCCAACGTCCTGACTTTC
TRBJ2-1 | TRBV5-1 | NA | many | CASSPLGGGGNEQFF | TGCGCCAGCAGCCCCTTGGGGGGAGGAGGCAATGAGCAGTTCTTC
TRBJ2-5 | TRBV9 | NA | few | CASSGDSLVTTQYF | TGTGCCAGCAGCGGAGACAGTCTAGTAACGACCCAGTACTTC